This T cell receptor (beta chain) comes out of a study of T cell repertoires in cytomegalovirus infection. Study background: HLA-B-restricted CMV epitopes that are well studied were used alongside recently identified HLA-C-restricted ones. Study-wide results and limits: Clonotype analysis showed dominance of the ex vivo response by HLA-C-restricted CMV-specific TCR beta clonotypes.

One entry per CDR3 protein results from TCRdb running MiXCR on the reads. The table shows approximately 910,000 distinct CDR3 sequences, with less than 35% occurring only once. Germline values: CDR1 MNHEY, CDR2 SVGAGI. The CDR3 spans 19 residues. V was clipped by 0 bases and J by 6 bases; unmatched bases: 10. Regarding this clonotype: Its antigen is unidentified.

The source material was cultured CD8+ T cells from PBMCs, sampled from culture after CMV antigen stimulation. This TCR came from a human donor in good health (CMV status not recorded). Some clones in this sample may be carry-over from other donors' samples. The chain carries TRBV6-5 and TRBJ2-5; 16 bases are shared with TRBD2. The CDR3 is CASSYSLGTSGGAGKTQYF. The CDR3 DNA reads TGTGCCAGCAGTTACTCTCTAGGGACTAGCGGGGGGGCTGGAAAGACCCAGTACTTC.